This is a list of T cell receptor beta chains from one sample in a study of blood T cell repertoires in COVID-19. Assay: immunoSEQ multiplex PCR; the TCRdb copy retains only in-frame clones and omits some. The sample lists 90,000 to 120,000 clones; 85% to 95% were seen once. The material sequenced was peripheral blood. Receptor source: a woman in her thirties with acute or convalescent COVID-19. CDR3s include the opening cysteine and the closing phenylalanine or tryptophan. The D gene is left open where the match is weak. Clone size is given for some rows only: seen once, a few or many times, or a class if the clone is expanded.

D	V	size	J	DNA	CDR3
-	TRBV7-3	few	TRBJ1-2	TGTGCCAGCAGCTTGGCGGGGAGCTATGGCTACACCTTC	CASSLAGSYGYTF
TRBD1	TRBV28	once	TRBJ2-5	TGTGCCAGCAGCTCTCTCTCGACAGGGCCGAATTACCAAGAGACCCAGTACTTC	CASSSLSTGPNYQETQYF
-	TRBV4-3	-	TRBJ1-2	TGCGCCAGCAGCCAGGGGGCGCGGGGCTACACCTTC	CASSQGARGYTF
-	TRBV5-1	once	TRBJ2-2	TGCGCCAGCAGCCCCCGGGACACAGAGACCGGGGAGCTGTTTTTT	CASSPRDTETGELFF
-	TRBV7-8	-	TRBJ1-4	TGTGCCAGCAGCCCCCATAGAGTGAACGAAAAACTGTTTTTT	CASSPHRVNEKLFF
TRBD2	TRBV7-2	-	TRBJ2-3	TGTGCCAGCAGGCCCCCCGGGTGGGGGGGAAGCACAGATACGCAGTATTTT	CASRPPGWGGSTDTQYF
-	TRBV7-6	once	TRBJ2-1	TGTGCCAGCAGCTCAGATGGGACTGGGAATTACAATGAGCAGTTCTTC	CASSSDGTGNYNEQFF
TRBD1	TRBV5-5	-	TRBJ2-7	TGTGCCAGCAGTTATGGACAGGGTTACTACGAGCAGTACTTC	CASSYGQGYYEQYF
TRBD2	TRBV11-2	-	TRBJ2-5	TGTGCCAGCAGCTTAGCCCTAGCGGGAGGCGATGGAGAGACCCAGTACTTC	CASSLALAGGDGETQYF
-	TRBV7-9	-	TRBJ2-3	TGTGCCAGCAGCTCGCCGGCCGCGGGCACAGATACGCAGTATTTT	CASSSPAAGTDTQYF
TRBD1	TRBV7-9	-	TRBJ1-1	TGTGCCAGCAGCCCTCGACAGGGGGCTTGGACTGAAGCTTTCTTT	CASSPRQGAWTEAFF
-	TRBV5-1	once	TRBJ1-1	TGCGCCAGCAGGCTCGAGGGCACTGAAGCTTTCTTT	CASRLEGTEAFF
-	TRBV2	-	TRBJ1-2	TGTGCCAGCAGTGAAGACAGGGCCTATGGCTACACCTTC	CASSEDRAYGYTF
-	TRBV28	once	TRBJ1-1	TGTGCCAGCAGTTTCCAGGGTAGCACTGAAGCTTTCTTT	CASSFQGSTEAFF
-	TRBV2	once	TRBJ2-3	TGTGCCAGCAAGGCAGGGCCATACACAGATACGCAGTATTTT	CASKAGPYTDTQYF
TRBD1	TRBV10-3	-	TRBJ1-5	TGTGCCATCAGTGGTGGACAGGACAATCAGCCCCAGCATTTT	CAISGGQDNQPQHF
TRBD1	TRBV5-1	-	TRBJ1-4	TGCGCCAGCAGCTCGGGACAGCCCTCAACTAATGAAAAACTGTTTTTT	CASSSGQPSTNEKLFF
TRBD2	TRBV20-1	-	TRBJ2-5	TGCAGTGCTAGTCCGGGACTAGCGGGAGTAGAGACCCAGTACTTC	CSASPGLAGVETQYF
TRBD2	TRBV9	-	TRBJ2-1	TGTGCCAGCAGCGTAGACGTTGGAATGGGTCTAGCGGGGAGCTCCTACAATGAGCAGTTCTTC	CASSVDVGMGLAGSSYNEQFF
TRBD1	TRBV18	-	TRBJ2-5	TGTGCCAGCTCACCGGAAACGACAGGGGGCCTGGGAGAGACCCAGTACTTC	CASSPETTGGLGETQYF
TRBD2	TRBV10-1	-	TRBJ2-1	TGCGCCAGCAGCGCCGGACTAGTCCCCAATGAGCAGTTCTTC	CASSAGLVPNEQFF
-	TRBV3-1/TRBV3-2	-	TRBJ2-3	TGTGCCAGCAGCCAAGACAGGGATAGCACAGATACGCAGTATTTT	CASSQDRDSTDTQYF
TRBD2	TRBV19	-	TRBJ2-7	TGTGCCAGTAGTACCGGGACTAGCATGGCCTACGAGCAGTACTTC	CASSTGTSMAYEQYF
TRBD1	TRBV4-2	-	TRBJ1-1	TGTGCCAGCAGCCCGCCGAGCGGACAGGGAGCGTCTGAAGCTTTCTTT	CASSPPSGQGASEAFF
-	TRBV28	-	TRBJ1-1	TGTGCCAGCACAGGGATGAACACTGAAGCTTTCTTT	CASTGMNTEAFF
-	TRBV7-9	once	TRBJ2-5	TGTGCCAGCAGCCTCGTAGTTGAGACCCAGTACTTC	CASSLVVETQYF
TRBD1	TRBV5-5	-	TRBJ2-7	TGTGCCAGCAGCTATCCGGGACAGGAATACGAGCAGTACTTC	CASSYPGQEYEQYF
-	TRBV5-1	-	TRBJ1-1	TGCGCCAGCAGCCAGGGATCTAGCGGGGGCTTGAACACTGAAGCTTTCTTT	CASSQGSSGGLNTEAFF
TRBD2	TRBV28	once	TRBJ2-7	TGTGCCAGCAGTTCAGGCCCGCCTCTAGCGGCCGCCTACGAGCAGTACTTC	CASSSGPPLAAAYEQYF
-	TRBV6-2/TRBV6-3	-	TRBJ1-2	TGTGCCAGCAGTTTAGAAAAGAACTATGGCTACACCTTC	CASSLEKNYGYTF
-	TRBV18	once	TRBJ2-7	TGTGCCAGCTCCCCAGTGGGGGCCACCTACGAGCAGTACTTC	CASSPVGATYEQYF
-	TRBV7-2	few	TRBJ2-5	TGTGCCAGCAATACAGGGATAACAGAGACCCAGTACTTC	CASNTGITETQYF
-	TRBV28	-	TRBJ1-2	TGTGCCAGCAGTGGGGCCTCTCGGAGAGGCTACACCTTC	CASSGASRRGYTF
TRBD2	TRBV10-3	-	TRBJ2-1	TGTGCCATCAGTGTTGGCGGGACTACGCTAATGGGCAATGAGCAGTTCTTC	CAISVGGTTLMGNEQFF
-	TRBV5-1	few	TRBJ2-3	TGCGCCAGCAGCTTGGGACTCGACCTGGTGTATACGCAGTATTTT	CASSLGLDLVYTQYF
TRBD1	TRBV19	-	TRBJ1-5	TGTGCCAGTAGTCGACGGGACAGGGCCGTCGGTCAGCCCCAGCATTTT	CASSRRDRAVGQPQHF
TRBD1	TRBV27	-	TRBJ1-2	TGTGCCAGCAGTTTATCGTGGGACAGGGTTGGCTATGGCTACACCTTC	CASSLSWDRVGYGYTF
TRBD2	TRBV13	few	TRBJ2-7	TGTGCCAGCAGCTTTAAGGCTAGCGGGAGCTACGAGCAGTACTTC	CASSFKASGSYEQYF
TRBD1	TRBV7-9	-	TRBJ2-1	TGTGCCAGCAGCTTAGGCAGGGGGCATGAGCAGTTCTTC	CASSLGRGHEQFF
-	TRBV19	-	TRBJ2-1	TGTGCCAGCTCCTTCAGGGGCACTGCCTCCTACAATGAGCAGTTCTTC	CASSFRGTASYNEQFF
TRBD2	TRBV30	-	TRBJ2-1	TGTGCCTGGAATTCACTAGCGGGACTGGTCTCCTACAATGAGCAGTTCTTC	CAWNSLAGLVSYNEQFF
TRBD1	TRBV11-3	-	TRBJ1-2	TGTGCCAGCAGCTTATGGACAGGGGATGGCTACACCTTC	CASSLWTGDGYTF
TRBD1	TRBV3-1/TRBV3-2	-	TRBJ1-5	TGTGCCAGCAGCCAAGATCTAGGGACAGGGTTCGGCCAGCCCCAGCATTTT	CASSQDLGTGFGQPQHF
TRBD1	TRBV5-1	-	TRBJ1-3	TGCGCCAGCAAACAGGGGGCGACTGGAAACACCATATATTTT	CASKQGATGNTIYF
-	TRBV4-1	-	TRBJ1-6	TGCGCCAGCAGCCAAGTGGTGCGGTGGCCCCTCCACTTT	CASSQVVRWPLHF
TRBD2	TRBV4-2	-	TRBJ2-7	TGTGCCAGCAGCCTCCTGGCCCTAGCGGGAGCGGATCTCATGTACGAGCAGTACTTC	CASSLLALAGADLMYEQYF
TRBD1	TRBV5-4	-	TRBJ1-1	TGTGCCAGCAGGTCGAACAGGGGCCGGGACACTGAAGCTTTCTTT	CASRSNRGRDTEAFF
-	TRBV5-1	-	TRBJ1-4	TGCGCCAGCAGCCCACTGCCGTTCCCAACTAATGAAAAACTGTTTTTT	CASSPLPFPTNEKLFF
-	TRBV12-3/TRBV12-4	-	TRBJ2-1	TGTGCCAGCAGTCCTACTACGGGGAATGAGCAGTTCTTC	CASSPTTGNEQFF
-	TRBV6-1	-	TRBJ2-6	TGTGCCAGCAGTGAAATCCGTCTGAGGTCTGGGGCCAACGTCCTGACTTTC	CASSEIRLRSGANVLTF
-	TRBV4-2	-	TRBJ2-3	TGTGCCAGCAGCCATTTCCTCCAGGCTAGCACAGATACGCAGTATTTT	CASSHFLQASTDTQYF
-	TRBV4-1	-	TRBJ2-1	TGCGCCAGCAGCCTCCTCGGAGGGTGGCGAAATGAGCAGTTCTTC	CASSLLGGWRNEQFF
TRBD1	TRBV19	-	TRBJ1-1	TGTGCCAGCAGTATAGGGGGCCTCGCTTTCTTT	CASSIGGLAFF
TRBD1	TRBV7-9	-	TRBJ1-6	TGTGCCAGCAGCCCAACCCCGGGACAGGATAATTCACCCCTCCACTTT	CASSPTPGQDNSPLHF
-	TRBV23-1	-	TRBJ1-1	TGCGCCAGCAGTCAATCGAGGCGGGTCGACCCCTGTCAAACTGAAGCTTTCTTT	CASSQSRRVDPCQTEAFF
-	TRBV10-3	-	TRBJ1-5	TGTGCCATCAGGGACGGCAGGGATAGCAATCAGCCCCAGCATTTT	CAIRDGRDSNQPQHF
-	TRBV3-1/TRBV3-2	-	TRBJ1-3	TGTGCCAGCAGCCAAGGGCTAGGGGGTTCTGGAAACACCATATATTTT	CASSQGLGGSGNTIYF
TRBD1	TRBV6-6	-	TRBJ1-1	TGTGCCAGCAGTTCGAGGACAGGGTTGAACACTGAAGCTTTCTTT	CASSSRTGLNTEAFF
-	TRBV6-1	-	TRBJ1-5	TGTGCCAGCAGTGACAGTTATAGCAATCAGCCCCAGCATTTT	CASSDSYSNQPQHF